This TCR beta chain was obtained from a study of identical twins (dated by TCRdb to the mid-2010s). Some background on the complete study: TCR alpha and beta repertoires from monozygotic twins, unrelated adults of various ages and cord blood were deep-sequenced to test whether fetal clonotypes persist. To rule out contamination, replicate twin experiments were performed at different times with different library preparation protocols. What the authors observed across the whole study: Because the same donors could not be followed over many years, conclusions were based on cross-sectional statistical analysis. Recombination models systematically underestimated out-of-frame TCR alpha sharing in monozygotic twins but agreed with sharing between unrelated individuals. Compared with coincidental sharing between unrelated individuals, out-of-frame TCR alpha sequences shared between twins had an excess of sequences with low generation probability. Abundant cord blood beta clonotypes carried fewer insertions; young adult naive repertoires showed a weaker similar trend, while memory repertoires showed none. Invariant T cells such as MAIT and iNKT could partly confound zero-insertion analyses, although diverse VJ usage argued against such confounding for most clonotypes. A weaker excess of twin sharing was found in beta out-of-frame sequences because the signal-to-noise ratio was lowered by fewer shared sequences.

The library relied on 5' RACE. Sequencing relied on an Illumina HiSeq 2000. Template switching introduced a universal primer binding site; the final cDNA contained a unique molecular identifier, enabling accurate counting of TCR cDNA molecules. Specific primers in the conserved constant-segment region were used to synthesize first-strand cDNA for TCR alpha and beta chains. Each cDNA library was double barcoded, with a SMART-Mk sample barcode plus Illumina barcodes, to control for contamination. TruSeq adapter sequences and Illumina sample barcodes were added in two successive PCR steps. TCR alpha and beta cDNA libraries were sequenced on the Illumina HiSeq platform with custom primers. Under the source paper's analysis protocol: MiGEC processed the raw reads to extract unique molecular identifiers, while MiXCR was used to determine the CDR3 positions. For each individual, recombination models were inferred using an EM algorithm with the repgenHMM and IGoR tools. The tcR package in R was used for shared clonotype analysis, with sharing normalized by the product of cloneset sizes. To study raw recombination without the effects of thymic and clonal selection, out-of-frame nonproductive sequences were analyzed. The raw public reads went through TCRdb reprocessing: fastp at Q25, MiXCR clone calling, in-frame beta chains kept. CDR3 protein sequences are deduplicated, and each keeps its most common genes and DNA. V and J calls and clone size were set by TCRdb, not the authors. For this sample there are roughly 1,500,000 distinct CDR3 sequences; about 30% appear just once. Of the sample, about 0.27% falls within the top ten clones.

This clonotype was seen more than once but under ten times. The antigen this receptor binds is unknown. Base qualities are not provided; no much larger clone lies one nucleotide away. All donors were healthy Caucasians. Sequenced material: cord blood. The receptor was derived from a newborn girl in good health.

The nucleotide sequence reads as follows: TGTGCCAGCAGCTTGTTTCTAGGAGAGACCCAGTACTTC. Its translation reads: CASSLFLGETQYF. The chain couples TRBV7-9 to TRBJ2-5, with no reliable assignment of the D segment. V is reduced by 3 bases and J by 4 bases, leaving a spacing of 9 bases between them. From the cysteine through the phenylalanine, the CDR3 covers 13 amino acids. Only the CDR3 part of the read is kept: 39 bases, read in frame from the first base. Sequences SEHNR (CDR1) and FQNEAQ (CDR2) are obtained from the germline V gene (reference sequence).